This T cell receptor (beta chain) is from a study of cytomegalovirus exposure and HLA in healthy donors. A note on this clone: What it recognizes is unknown.

Findings and caveats of the study: When analyzed later, the rates of TCR association showed variation by HLA locus, with DRB1 the most and HLA-C the fewest. Across donors, most TCRs were seen rarely, yet some public ones were widespread.

The PCR used 60 Vbeta and 13 Jbeta primers. Sequenced by immunoSEQ multiplex PCR; TCRdb stores in-frame clones only, minus some. The sample lists 120,000 or so clones; approximately 78% were seen once. This CDR3 is built from 13 residues. V lost 5 bases, J lost 4 bases, and 10 bases lay in between. The germline gives CDR1 SGHTA, CDR2 FQGNSA. The sequenced sample consisted of PBMCs. This TCR was recovered from a man aged 25 to 40 in good health and CMV-seropositive. The J gene is TRBJ2-3, the V gene TRBV7-2, with D hard to call. CDR3 bases: TGTGCCAGCAGCCACTCAAAAGCAGATACGCAGTATTTT. It encodes CASSHSKADTQYF.